The sequence of this T cell receptor (beta chain) was determined in a study of tumor-infiltrating lymphocytes in localized non-small cell lung cancer. At the level of the study: Resected tumor was paired with non-adjacent uninvolved lung from the same patient.

CDR3 length: 16 residues. Germline-derived CDR1 and CDR2 are MRHNA and SNTAGT. V lost 3 bases to trimming and J lost 5 bases; unmatched junction nucleotides: 4. A remark on this clone: Its antigen remains unidentified.

Study findings and constraints: T-cell fraction did not differ between immunotypes IM1 and IM2. Not all patients were TCR sequenced, owing to tissue quantity.

Some clones are missing from TCRdb's copy, which holds only in-frame ones; the method was immunoSEQ multiplex PCR. Of 5,500 to 8,500 clones listed, roughly 69% were seen once; the top ten hold less than 8.5%. The sequencing input was uninvolved lung tissue not adjacent to the tumor. V is TRBV6-4 and J is TRBJ2-2; 12 positions agree with TRBD2. The receptor's source is a human donor with non-small cell lung cancer. CDR3: CASSEGLAGETGELFF. The CDR3 nucleotides are TGTGCCAGCAGTGAGGGACTAGCGGGTGAAACCGGGGAGCTGTTTTTT.